These 32 T cell receptor beta chains were all obtained from the same sample, sequenced in a study of blood T cell repertoires in COVID-19. Measured with immunoSEQ multiplex PCR; TCRdb has only the in-frame clones, and not every one. The sample lists 90,000 or so clones; 55% to 75% were seen once. Material: peripheral blood. Receptors were obtained from a woman older than 75 with acute or convalescent COVID-19.

The chain joins TRBV18 to TRBJ2-7; the match to TRBD1 covers 9 bases. Looked up from germline, CDR1 is KGHSH and CDR2 is LQKENI. This CDR3 spans 16 amino acids. V shed 2 bases, J shed 6 bases, and the junction held 11 bases outside the gene matches. DNA of the CDR3: TGTGCCAGCTCACCAACTTTGCAGGACAGGGGAAGCGAGCAGTACTTC. It yields the protein CASSPTLQDRGSEQYF.

The V gene is TRBV6-2 or TRBV6-3, the J gene TRBJ2-7; 7 bases agree with TRBD1. The germline V gene has CDR1 MNHEY and CDR2 SVGEGT. CDR3 size: 15 residues. The trim removed 5 bases at V and 2 bases at J, leaving 9 bases unmatched. The CDR3 DNA is TGTGCCAGCAGTAAAAGGACAGGACAACCCTACGAGCAGTACTTC. It translates to CASSKRTGQPYEQYF.

The V gene is TRBV3-1 (or the pseudogene TRBV3-2), the J gene TRBJ2-2; D is undetermined. The V gene's germline CDR1 is LGHDT and CDR2 YNNKEL (reference sequence). V was cut by 0 bases and J by 4 bases, with 15 bases left in between. The CDR3 is 17 residues long. The CDR3 reads CASSQELTRVVTGELFF. The CDR3 DNA follows: TGTGCCAGCAGCCAAGAACTTACCCGGGTAGTCACCGGGGAGCTGTTTTTT.

As for this clone: Distinct nucleotide sequences in the sample also encode this CDR3. V gene TRBV4-2 combines with J gene TRBJ1-2; unclear D gene. Germline V gives CDR1 LGHNA, CDR2 YNFKEQ. Trimming removed 0 bases from V and 3 bases from J, with 5 bases in between. The CDR3 sequence is 13 residues long. CDR3 amino acids: CASSQDRDYGYTF. CDR3 bases: TGTGCCAGCAGCCAAGATAGAGACTATGGCTACACCTTC.

CDR3 region: CAWSPGTGGFEEQYF. The CDR3 DNA follows: TGTGCCTGGAGTCCCGGGACAGGGGGATTCGAAGAGCAGTACTTC. This chain uses TRBV30 with TRBJ2-7, with TRBD1 matching over 11 bases. V lost 2 bases, J lost 7 bases, and 10 bases stayed unmatched. There are 15 residues in the CDR3. CDR1 and CDR2 (germline): GTSNPN, SVGIG (reference sequence). The full variable domain, in which reference TRBV30 and TRBJ2-7 provide the parts outside the CDR3, is SQTIHQWPATLVQPVGSPLSLECTVEGTSNPNLYWYRQAAGRGLQLLFYSVGIGQISSEVPQNLSASRPQDRQFILSSKKLLLSDSGFYLCAWSPGTGGFEEQYFGPGTRLTVT.

The chain couples TRBV30 to TRBJ2-7; tentative D call: TRBD1 (6 bases). CDR3 length: 16 amino acids. Per germline, CDR1 GTSNPN and CDR2 SVGIG (reference sequence). The V and J ends lost 4 bases and 0 bases respectively, with 19 bases between them. The CDR3 DNA reads as TGTGCCTGGAACCCTAAGAGGACAGCCAGCTCCTACGAGCAGTACTTC. Translation: CAWNPKRTASSYEQYF.

The chain couples TRBV7-2 to TRBJ2-2, with no clear D. Trimming stripped 0 bases from V and 0 bases from J, with 8 bases between. Per the germline V gene, CDR1 is SGHTA and CDR2 is FQGNSA. The CDR3 sequence is 16 residues long. The CDR3 sequence: CASSLAVGPNTGELFF. CDR3 bases: TGTGCCAGCAGCTTAGCGGTTGGGCCGAACACCGGGGAGCTGTTTTTT. Looking up the rest from reference TRBV7-2 and TRBJ2-2 gives the full variable domain: GAGVSQSPSNKVTEKGKDVELRCDPISGHTALYWYRQSLGQGLEFLIYFQGNSAPDKSGLPSDRFSAERTGGSVSTLTIQRTQQEDSAVYLCASSLAVGPNTGELFFGEGSRLTVL.

The J gene is TRBJ1-1, the V gene TRBV18; 8 bases map to TRBD1. CDR1 and CDR2 from the germline V gene are KGHSH and LQKENI. J gave up 3 bases and V 6 bases, and 6 bases lay outside the gene matches. There are 14 residues in the CDR3. DNA of the CDR3: TGTGCCAGCTCCCTGGACAGGGATTACACTGAAGCTTTCTTT. Protein sequence: CASSLDRDYTEAFF.

V usage is TRBV27 and J usage is TRBJ1-1, with a tentative D call TRBD1 (5 bases). The CDR3 loop spans 14 amino acids. V was clipped by 4 bases and J by 7 bases, with 16 bases between them. Germline V gives CDR1 MNHEY, CDR2 SMNVEV (reference sequence). The CDR3 region has the DNA TGTGCCAGCAGTTCCCTGGACAACAGGCGTGAAGCTTTCTTT. The encoded protein is CASSSLDNRREAFF.

The chain couples TRBV5-1 to TRBJ1-2; 7 bases are shared with TRBD1. Trimming took 3 bases from V and 7 from J; bases not matched to a gene: 9. In germline, CDR1 is SGHRS, CDR2 YFSETQ. The CDR3 is made up of 14 amino acids. The DNA for the CDR3 is TGCGCCAGCAGCTCCGTAGGGGGCGCAAGTGGCTACACCTTC. Residues: CASSSVGGASGYTF.

This clone was observed a few times. This sequence joins TRBV3-1 (or the pseudogene TRBV3-2) and TRBJ1-1; 9 nucleotides align to TRBD1. V lost 3 bases and J lost 1; bases outside the gene matches: 9. Germline V lookup: CDR1 LGHDT, CDR2 YNNKEL (reference sequence). This CDR3 is 17 amino acids long. The CDR3 sequence: CASSQGQNRGPNTEAFF. The CDR3 DNA sequence: TGTGCCAGCAGCCAGGGTCAGAACAGGGGGCCGAACACTGAAGCTTTCTTT.

The chain carries TRBV7-6 and TRBJ1-1, with unresolved D. This CDR3 contains 15 residues. V was pared by 5 bases and J by 6 bases, with 19 bases between. Germline CDR1 SGHVS, CDR2 FNYEAQ. The CDR3 bases are TGTGCCAGCAGCCCCACCCCAAGGAGGTATCCTGAAGCTTTCTTT. Translating it yields CASSPTPRRYPEAFF.

This clone was counted between two and nine times. The V and J genes are TRBV7-2 and TRBJ1-1; D is possibly TRBD1 (5 bases). V lost 6 bases and J lost 4, with 12 bases in between. Germline loops: CDR1 SGHTA, CDR2 FQGNSA. The CDR3 runs to 13 residues. CDR3 amino acids: CASSGMGGTEAFF. In DNA, the CDR3 is TGTGCCAGCAGTGGTATGGGGGGCACTGAAGCTTTCTTT. Looking up the rest from reference TRBV7-2 and TRBJ1-1 gives the full variable domain: GAGVSQSPSNKVTEKGKDVELRCDPISGHTALYWYRQSLGQGLEFLIYFQGNSAPDKSGLPSDRFSAERTGGSVSTLTIQRTQQEDSAVYLCASSGMGGTEAFFGQGTRLTVV.

The V call is TRBV18, the J call TRBJ2-7; 11 bases fit TRBD1. V gave up 3 bases and J gave up 7 bases; unmatched junction bases: 8. This CDR3 spans 15 amino acids. Germline loops: CDR1 KGHSH, CDR2 LQKENI. CDR3 DNA sequence: TGTGCCAGCTCACCCGGGACAGGGGGGATGGAGGAGCAGTACTTC. It yields the protein CASSPGTGGMEEQYF.

V usage is TRBV6-2 or TRBV6-3 and J usage is TRBJ1-1; tentatively, D is TRBD1 (5 bases). Trimming left V 2 bases short and J 10 bases short, with 17 bases between. The CDR3 contains 14 residues. Germline values: CDR1 MNHEY, CDR2 SVGEGT. CDR3 in DNA: TGTGCCAGCAGTTACACCTCCCCCAGGGTGCGAGCTTTCTTT. It codes for CASSYTSPRVRAFF.

The J gene is TRBJ1-2, the V gene TRBV7-2, with 8 bases aligning to TRBD1. CDR3 length equals 15 residues. Trimming removed 4 bases from V and 8 bases from J; junction bases left unmatched: 12. Germline lookup yields CDR1 SGHTA and CDR2 FQGNSA. CDR3 in amino acids: CASSSDRGAFGGYTF. Written as DNA, the CDR3 is TGTGCCAGCAGCTCCGACAGGGGTGCCTTTGGGGGCTACACCTTC.

The V and J genes are TRBV23-1 and TRBJ2-5; D remains unclear. TRBV23-1 is reported as an ORF; its role is uncertain. The ends were cut back, 6 bases at V and 10 bases at J, with 6 bases in the middle. The CDR3 sequence is 9 residues long. The CDR3 region is CASSLFQYF. CDR3 nucleotide sequence: TGCGCCAGCAGCCTCTTCCAGTACTTC.

The chain has TRBV3-1 (or the pseudogene TRBV3-2) and TRBJ1-4; TRBD1 matches 12 bases. This CDR3 region has 18 residues. In germline, CDR1 is LGHDT, CDR2 YNNKEL (reference sequence). Trimming took 3 bases from V and 6 from J; bases not matched to a gene: 11. CDR3 residues: CASSHGGQGARGHEKLFF. The CDR3 nucleotides read TGTGCCAGCAGCCACGGGGGACAGGGGGCGCGGGGGCATGAAAAACTGTTTTTT.

The J gene is TRBJ1-2, the V gene TRBV13; D is undetermined. CDR1 and CDR2 from the germline V gene are PRHDT and FYEKMQ (reference sequence). The CDR3 spans 14 residues. V gave up 0 bases and J gave up 8 bases, with 13 bases separating them. As DNA, the CDR3 is TGTGCCAGCAGCTTAGGCCTCCGGAGTTACGGCTACACCTTC. This codes for CASSLGLRSYGYTF. The full variable domain, in which reference TRBV13 and TRBJ1-2 provide the parts outside the CDR3, is AAGVIQSPRHLIKEKRETATLKCYPIPRHDTVYWYQQGPGQDPQFLISFYEKMQSDKGSIPDRFSAQQFSDYHSELNMSSLELGDSALYFCASSLGLRSYGYTFGSGTRLTVV.

The rearrangement uses TRBV20-1 and TRBJ2-7; perhaps TRBD2 as D (6 bases). CDR3 size: 14 residues. Germline V gene sequence: CDR1 DFQATT, CDR2 SNEGSKA (reference sequence). V lost 3 bases to trimming and J lost 5 bases, with 17 bases between them. CDR3 nucleotides: TGCAGTGCTAGTATGGGGCGGGGACGGAACGAGCAGTACTTC. It codes for CSASMGRGRNEQYF.

This chain links TRBV7-9 with TRBJ1-4; 7 bases match TRBD1. CDR1 is SEHNR, CDR2 FQNEAQ, per germline (reference sequence). The CDR3 loop spans 14 amino acids. V lost 3 bases, J lost 8 bases, and 6 bases stayed unmatched. The CDR3 region has the DNA TGTGCCAGCAGCTTGCAAGGGGACAGCGAAAAACTGTTTTTT. This sequence encodes CASSLQGDSEKLFF.

The chain has TRBV7-2 and TRBJ1-5, with D uncertain. Deletions cut 5 bases from V and 4 bases from J, with 9 bases between. The CDR3 extends over 13 amino acids. Germline values: CDR1 SGHTA, CDR2 FQGNSA. In nucleotides, the CDR3 is TGTGCCAGCAGCCCAAGCCGTAATCAGCCCCAGCATTTT. This gives the protein CASSPSRNQPQHF.

A few counts support this clone. The genes are TRBV3-1 (or the pseudogene TRBV3-2) and TRBJ1-2; possibly TRBD1 for D (6 bases). The length of the CDR3 is 13 residues. Trimming took 10 bases from V and 2 from J, leaving 14 bases between them. CDR1 and CDR2 from the germline V gene are LGHDT and YNNKEL (reference sequence). The chain's CDR3 is CATNSGGNYGYTF. In DNA, the CDR3 is TGTGCCACCAATTCGGGGGGCAACTATGGCTACACCTTC.

CDR3 region: CASSGQGFAVDTQYF. In DNA form, the CDR3 reads TGTGCCAGCTCAGGACAGGGATTCGCAGTAGATACGCAGTATTTT. The chain combines TRBV18 with TRBJ2-3; 8 bases are a match to TRBD1. Losses at the gene ends were 5 bases for V and 5 bases for J; bases not matched to a gene: 9. Germline V gene lookup returns CDR1 KGHSH and CDR2 LQKENI. The CDR3 sequence is 15 residues long.

The chain uses TRBV6-2 or TRBV6-3 and TRBJ1-2; D is perhaps TRBD1 (5 bases). This CDR3 is built from 14 residues. Germline V lookup: CDR1 MNHEY, CDR2 SVGEGT. V shed 4 bases and J shed 4 bases, with 13 bases lying between them. CDR3 nucleotide sequence: TGTGCCAGCAGTTTTCGGGACTCCCTCTATGGCTACACCTTC. It codes for CASSFRDSLYGYTF.

The chain uses TRBV30 and TRBJ1-6; 7 bases match TRBD1. The CDR3 is made up of 13 amino acids. J gave up 9 bases and V 2 bases, and 4 bases lay outside the gene matches. Per germline, CDR1 GTSNPN and CDR2 SVGIG (reference sequence). The CDR3 protein is CAWSQDRSSPLHF. The DNA for the CDR3 is TGTGCCTGGAGTCAGGACAGGTCTTCACCCCTCCACTTT.

The V gene is TRBV30, the J gene TRBJ2-5; D is possibly TRBD2 (6 bases). V gave up 8 bases and J gave up 0 bases, with 13 bases separating them. The CDR3 totals 13 residues. Germline CDR1 is GTSNPN and CDR2 is SVGIG (reference sequence). CDR3 in amino acids: CAGLRRDQETQYF. In DNA form, the CDR3 reads TGTGCCGGACTACGGAGAGACCAAGAGACCCAGTACTTC.

The V and J genes are TRBV6-2 or TRBV6-3 and TRBJ1-2; 9 nucleotides line up with TRBD1. The CDR3 loop spans 14 amino acids. Per germline, CDR1 MNHEY and CDR2 SVGEGT. The V segment lost 6 bases and the J segment 1 base; nucleotides outside the gene matches: 3. CDR3 loop: CASSRQGVNYGYTF. The CDR3 nucleotides read TGTGCCAGCAGCAGACAGGGGGTTAACTATGGCTACACCTTC.

The J gene is TRBJ2-1, the V gene TRBV18, with 7 bases identical to TRBD2. Germline CDR1 is KGHSH and CDR2 is LQKENI. With 0 bases clipped from V and 10 bases from J, the junction kept 9 bases outside the gene matches. The CDR3 has 15 residues. The CDR3 DNA reads as TGTGCCAGCTCACCACCGGCGCGGGGGATGAAGGAGCAGTTCTTC. This encodes CASSPPARGMKEQFF.

The V gene is TRBV7-3, the J gene TRBJ2-7; 8 bases line up with TRBD1. The CDR3 sequence is 14 residues long. Per germline, CDR1 SGHTA and CDR2 FQGTGA. V lost 5 bases and J lost 1; bases outside the gene matches: 4. CDR3 region: CASSPDRASYEQYF. In nucleotides, the CDR3 is TGTGCCAGCAGCCCGGACAGGGCGTCCTACGAGCAGTACTTC.

This clone has just a few counts. The rearrangement links TRBV5-1 to TRBJ2-7; the match to TRBD2 covers 11 bases. There are 15 residues in the CDR3. Germline V gene lookup returns CDR1 SGHRS and CDR2 YFSETQ. With V trimmed by 5 bases and J by 6 bases, 10 bases remained unmatched. CDR3 protein: CASSSGSSGGTEQYF. The CDR3 nucleotides read TGCGCCAGCAGTTCAGGGTCTAGCGGGGGGACCGAGCAGTACTTC.

The rearrangement joins TRBV18 to TRBJ1-3; maybe TRBD1 (5 bases). This CDR3 region has 15 residues. The germline gives CDR1 KGHSH, CDR2 LQKENI. Trimming cost V 6 bases and J 0 bases, with 12 bases left between them. CDR3 DNA sequence: TGTGCCAGCTCCCTTCCAGGGATCTCTGGAAACACCATATATTTT. It yields the protein CASSLPGISGNTIYF. Full variable domain (missing parts from reference TRBV18 and TRBJ1-3): NAGVMQNPRHLVRRRGQEARLRCSPMKGHSHVYWYRQLPEEGLKFMVYLQKENIIDESGMPKERFSAEFPKEGPSILRIQQVVRGDSAAYFCASSLPGISGNTIYFGEGSWLTVV.